The 32 T cell receptor beta chains below were found in one sample sequenced in a study of blood T cells in healthy people across ages. Together with a sample-barcoded 5' primer, a J-beta primer mix was included in a second PCR lasting 7 to 11 cycles. Each CDR3 protein gets one entry after TCRdb re-called the 5' RACE reads with MiXCR. This table holds fewer than 950,000 distinct CDR3 sequences, about 48% found once. The material sequenced was blood. These receptors came from a man at least 80 years old in good health.

CDR3 residues: CASGRGLYGYTF. The CDR3 DNA sequence: TGTGCCTCGGGCAGGGGACTCTATGGCTACACCTTC. The gene calls are TRBV12-3 or TRBV12-4 and TRBJ1-2; a weak D match, TRBD1 (6 bases). The CDR3 consists of 12 residues. Trimming stripped 11 bases from V and 4 bases from J, with 14 bases between.

This clonotype appeared once. V usage is TRBV2 and J usage is TRBJ2-1; D might be TRBD2 (6 bases). Germline V gene lookup returns CDR1 SNHLY and CDR2 FYNNEI. Trimming left V 4 bases short and J 8 bases short, with 12 bases between. This CDR3 is 13 amino acids long. CDR3 protein: CASSGIGGDEQFF. DNA for the CDR3: TGTGCCAGCAGTGGGATTGGAGGGGATGAGCAGTTCTTC.

The genes are TRBV27 and TRBJ1-5; 10 bases are a match to TRBD1. The length of the CDR3 is 17 residues. The trim removed 8 bases at V and 0 bases at J, leaving 10 bases unmatched. In germline, CDR1 is MNHEY, CDR2 SMNVEV (reference sequence). In nucleotides, the CDR3 is TGTGCCAGCCGGGACAGGGGAGAATGGGGTAGCAATCAGCCCCAGCATTTT. This gives the protein CASRDRGEWGSNQPQHF.

V and J are TRBV5-1 and TRBJ2-4; D gene ambiguous. The CDR3 length is 16 residues. V gave up 4 bases and J gave up 2 bases, with 16 bases separating them. Germline V CDR1 and CDR2: SGHRS, YFSETQ. The CDR3 DNA sequence: TGCGCCAGCAGCCCTACTGTCCTTGGCTCCAAAAACATTCAGTACTTC. The encoded protein is CASSPTVLGSKNIQYF.

The rearrangement links TRBV11-1 to TRBJ2-7; possible D gene TRBD1, 6 bases. V lost 0 bases to trimming and J lost 1 base, with 10 bases between them. Looked up from germline, CDR1 is SGHAT and CDR2 is FQDESV (reference sequence). The CDR3 extends over 15 amino acids. CDR3 sequence (DNA): TGTGCCAGCAGCTTAGCGTACAGGGAGTCCTACGAGCAGTACTTC. This translates into CASSLAYRESYEQYF.

The sample holds a few counts of this clonotype. The chain couples TRBV3-1 to TRBJ2-7; maybe TRBD1 (5 bases). Looked up from germline, CDR1 is LGHDT and CDR2 is YNNKEL (reference sequence). The CDR3 has 12 residues. The V end lost 5 bases, the J end lost 6 bases, and 11 bases lay between the germline ends. In DNA, the CDR3 is TGTGCCAGCAGCTCCAGGGTCGGCGAGCAGTACTTC. Protein product: CASSSRVGEQYF.

The chain links TRBV7-4 to TRBJ2-7; D might be TRBD1 or TRBD2, each matching 5 bases. Germline V gene data show CDR1 as SGHVT and CDR2 as SQSDAQ. Trimming removed 2 bases at V and 0 bases at J, with 17 bases between. The CDR3 runs 17 residues. The CDR3 region is CASSLPTGRDGSYEQYF. The CDR3 bases are TGTGCCAGCAGCTTACCAACGGGTCGGGACGGCTCCTACGAGCAGTACTTC.

The sample holds a few counts of this clonotype. The rearrangement links TRBV18 to TRBJ2-4, with TRBD1 matching over 12 bases. With the DNA end fitting TRBJ2-7 better, the J assignment may be wrong. From germline, CDR1 is KGHSH and CDR2 LQKENI. This CDR3 comprises 15 residues. The CDR3 loop is CASSPGTGGFYEQYF. In DNA, the CDR3 is TGTGCCAGCTCACCAGGGACAGGGGGCTTCTACGAGCAGTACTTC.

This clonotype appeared a few times. The chain carries TRBV5-5 and TRBJ2-7, with D perhaps TRBD2 (6 bases). The germline V gene encodes CDR1 SGHKS and CDR2 YYEKEE (reference sequence). This CDR3 contains 18 residues. V lost 7 bases to trimming and J lost 4 bases, with 30 bases between them. The CDR3: CASGKRYLTRDSQYEQYF. In DNA form, the CDR3 reads TGTGCCAGCGGCAAACGTTATTTAACGCGGGATTCCCAATACGAGCAGTACTTC.

This chain links TRBV28 with TRBJ1-6, with TRBD1 matching over 8 bases. Per the germline V gene, CDR1 is MDHEN and CDR2 is SYDVKM. J lost 0 bases, V lost 6 bases, and 4 bases had no gene match. CDR3 length: 16 amino acids. The CDR3 loop is CASRRDRSSYNSPLHF. The CDR3 DNA reads TGTGCCAGCAGGCGGGACAGGAGCTCCTATAATTCACCCCTCCACTTT.

V gene TRBV5-1 combines with J gene TRBJ1-4; possible D gene TRBD1, 5 bases. Germline CDR1 is SGHRS and CDR2 is YFSETQ. V lost 4 bases and J lost 0, with 10 bases in between. CDR3 length equals 15 residues. The CDR3 is CASSKDNPTNEKLFF. The CDR3 DNA follows: TGCGCCAGCAGCAAGGACAACCCAACTAATGAAAAACTGTTTTTT.

This clonotype has a handful of counts. This chain uses TRBV5-1 with TRBJ2-1, with D possibly being TRBD1 (5 bases). Trimming took 0 bases from V and 9 from J, leaving 13 bases between them. CDR3 length equals 14 residues. Per germline, CDR1 SGHRS and CDR2 YFSETQ. The CDR3 DNA reads TGCGCCAGCAGCTTGGGAGACAGACACGCTGAGCAGTTCTTC. It yields the protein CASSLGDRHAEQFF.

V usage is TRBV9 and J usage is TRBJ2-7; D is uncertain. The CDR3 contains 14 residues. V lost 6 bases and J lost 1, with 14 bases in between. Germline V gives CDR1 SGDLS, CDR2 YYNGEE. The CDR3 protein is CASISRSGSYEQYF. The CDR3 region has the DNA TGTGCCAGCATCTCACGTAGTGGTTCCTACGAGCAGTACTTC.

This rearrangement joins TRBV24-1 to TRBJ1-1; D gene uncertain. The ends were cut back, 3 bases at V and 11 bases at J, with 15 bases in the middle. The germline V gene encodes CDR1 KGHDR and CDR2 SFDVKD. The CDR3 has 13 amino acids. CDR3 bases: TGTGCCACCAGTGATGTAGGGCTCCCAAGGGCTTTCTTT. Translation: CATSDVGLPRAFF.

J is TRBJ1-1 and V is TRBV28; D ambiguous. Trimming stripped 9 bases from V and 11 bases from J, with 16 bases between. This CDR3 region has 11 residues. Germline CDR1 reads MDHEN; CDR2 reads SYDVKM. CDR3 coding DNA: TGTGCCAGTACTAGTGGGGTTGAGGCTTTCTTT. This codes for CASTSGVEAFF. The full variable domain, with the rest looked up from reference TRBV28 and TRBJ1-1, is DVKVTQSSRYLVKRTGEKVFLECVQDMDHENMFWYRQDPGLGLRLIYFSYDVKMKEKGDIPEGYSVSREKKERFSLILESASTNQTSMYLCASTSGVEAFFGQGTRLTVV.

This clonotype showed up just a few times. The chain joins TRBV29-1 to TRBJ1-4; D perhaps matches TRBD1 (5 bases). The V and J ends lost 6 bases and 7 bases respectively, with 15 bases between them. This CDR3 has 13 residues. Germline V gene data show CDR1 as SQVTM and CDR2 as ANQGSEA. CDR3 DNA sequence: TGCAGCGTGAGAGGGACGGCGACTGAAAAACTGTTTTTT. It is translated as CSVRGTATEKLFF.

This clonotype was counted a single time. The chain employs TRBV6-4 and TRBJ2-7; TRBD1 matches 9 bases. The CDR3 is 17 amino acids. Germline lookup yields CDR1 MRHNA and CDR2 SNTAGT. V dropped 7 bases and J dropped 0; count of bases not matched to a gene: 13. The CDR3 nucleotides read TGTGCCAGCACCCGGAGGTCCCGGGACAGGGACTCCTACGAGCAGTACTTC. Translated, it gives CASTRRSRDRDSYEQYF.

The V call is TRBV20-1, the J call TRBJ2-1, with a weak D call TRBD2 (6 bases). CDR1 DFQATT and CDR2 SNEGSKA come from the germline V gene (reference sequence). The CDR3 has 15 amino acids. The V gene lost 0 bases and the J gene lost 4 bases, with 13 bases spanning the gap. CDR3: CSARDLGTLYNEQFF. CDR3 nucleotide sequence: TGCAGTGCTAGAGATTTAGGGACTCTGTACAATGAGCAGTTCTTC.

The chain has TRBV28 and TRBJ2-7, with D tentatively TRBD1 (7 bases). The J call may be in error: the DNA end matches TRBJ2-5 better. The CDR3 totals 15 residues. Looked up from germline, CDR1 is MDHEN and CDR2 is SYDVKM. The CDR3 sequence is CASSHPGAGGETQYF. The CDR3 coding sequence is TGTGCCAGCAGCCACCCGGGGGCAGGGGGAGAGACCCAGTACTTC.

J is TRBJ2-1 and V is TRBV4-1; 9 bases match TRBD2. Trimming took 4 bases from V and 8 from J; bases not matched to a gene: 6. The CDR3 is 14 residues long. Germline-derived CDR1 and CDR2 are MGHRA and YSYEKL. The CDR3 DNA sequence: TGCGCCAGCAGCCGCGGGACTAGCATCGATGAGCAGTTCTTC. Protein: CASSRGTSIDEQFF.

This clonotype was observed a few times. This chain connects TRBV28 to TRBJ1-2, with 7 bases identical to TRBD1. The CDR3 extends over 13 amino acids. Trimming at V came to 4 bases and at J to 8 bases, leaving 7 bases not matched to a gene. Germline lookup yields CDR1 MDHEN and CDR2 SYDVKM. The CDR3 reads CASSSGQARGYTF. The CDR3 DNA reads TGTGCCAGCAGTTCAGGACAGGCGCGAGGCTACACCTTC.

DNA of the CDR3: TGTGCCAGCAGCCAAGACTACCGTCCTTTAGCGGGAGACTCCTACAATGAGCAGTTCTTC. This codes for CASSQDYRPLAGDSYNEQFF. The J gene is TRBJ2-1, the V gene TRBV3-1, with 9 bases lining up with TRBD2. The V gene's germline CDR1 is LGHDT and CDR2 YNNKEL (reference sequence). The V and J ends lost 0 bases and 0 bases, in that order; junction bases with no gene match: 12. The CDR3 loop spans 20 amino acids.

V usage is TRBV21-1 and J usage is TRBJ2-7; TRBD2 is the table's D call and was not checked against the DNA. TRBV21-1 is a pseudogene. This CDR3 contains 18 residues. CDR3 sequence: CASSTPGTSGSRSYEQYF. CDR3 nucleotide sequence: TGTGCCAGCAGCACCCCCGGGACTAGCGGGAGCAGGTCCTACGAGCAGTACTTC.

The rearrangement links TRBV5-1 to TRBJ2-5; TRBD2 matches at 12 bases. The CDR3 spans 16 residues. Germline V gene data show CDR1 as SGHRS and CDR2 as YFSETQ. Trimming cost V 4 bases and J 3 bases; bases outside gene matches: 7. CDR3 nucleotide sequence: TGCGCCAGCAGCCTTGGGACTAGCGGGCCTAAAGAGACCCAGTACTTC. This sequence encodes CASSLGTSGPKETQYF. The entire variable domain, with the rest obtained from reference TRBV5-1 and TRBJ2-5, is as follows: KAGVTQTPRYLIKTRGQQVTLSCSPISGHRSVSWYQQTPGQGLQFLFEYFSETQRNKGNFPGRFSGRQFSNSRSEMNVSTLELGDSALYLCASSLGTSGPKETQYFGPGTRLLVL.

The chain's CDR3 is CASSFWDRVYEQYF. DNA of the CDR3: TGTGCCAGCAGTTTTTGGGACAGGGTCTACGAGCAGTACTTC. The genes are TRBV27 and TRBJ2-7, with 9 bases identical to TRBD1. CDR3 length equals 14 residues. The V and J ends lost 3 bases and 3 bases, in that order; junction bases with no gene match: 3. Germline V gene data show CDR1 as MNHEY and CDR2 as SMNVEV (reference sequence).

As to this clonotype: One end of the junction varies from germline; a read error may be responsible. The chain couples TRBV16 to TRBJ1-4; 9 nucleotides line up with TRBD1. CDR1 is KGHSY, CDR2 FQNENV, per germline. The CDR3 is 17 amino acids. The CDR3 DNA reads as TGTACCAGCAGCCAATCTCGGACAGGGGCCCCTAATGAAAAACTGTTTTTT. Protein product: CTSSQSRTGAPNEKLFF.

The chain employs TRBV20-1 and TRBJ2-4; weak D call: TRBD2 (7 bases). V gave up 1 base and J gave up 9 bases, with 19 bases separating them. Germline V gene lookup returns CDR1 DFQATT and CDR2 SNEGSKA (reference sequence). The CDR3 runs to 15 residues. CDR3 nucleotide sequence: TGCAGTGCTAGAGCTCAGGAAGGGGGGGGCGGCATTCAGTACTTC. Encoded protein: CSARAQEGGGGIQYF.

In this sample, this clonotype turned up a few times. The chain employs TRBV4-1 and TRBJ2-5; 13 bases match TRBD2. Germline lookup yields CDR1 MGHRA and CDR2 YSYEKL. The CDR3 is 17 amino acids. With V trimmed by 0 bases and J by 1 base, 2 bases remained unmatched. This CDR3 is CASSQDWTSGSQETQYF. In DNA form, the CDR3 reads TGCGCCAGCAGCCAAGATTGGACTAGCGGGAGCCAAGAGACCCAGTACTTC.

This clonotype was observed once. The chain employs TRBV12-3 or TRBV12-4 and TRBJ1-2, with D possibly being TRBD1 (6 bases). CDR3 length: 16 amino acids. V was clipped by 0 bases and J by 2 bases, with 13 bases between them. This chain's CDR3 is CASSLAPAGANYGYTF. CDR3 DNA: TGTGCCAGCAGTTTAGCCCCTGCAGGGGCAAACTATGGCTACACCTTC.

This clonotype was seen a handful of times. V is TRBV20-1 and J is TRBJ2-1, with 13 positions matching TRBD2. Germline assignment: CDR1 DFQATT and CDR2 SNEGSKA (reference sequence). The CDR3 sequence is 14 residues long. V lost 5 bases and J lost 6; bases outside the gene matches: 4. Here the CDR3 DNA reads TGCAGTGCTTTACTAGCGGGAGGGCGCAATGAGCAGTTCTTC. This translates into CSALLAGGRNEQFF.

This clonotype was detected only a few times. The gene calls are TRBV11-3 and TRBJ2-3; 7 positions match TRBD2. This CDR3 contains 15 residues. V lost 5 bases to trimming and J lost 0 bases; unmatched junction nucleotides: 5. CDR1 and CDR2 from the germline V gene are SGHNT and YENEEA. CDR3 DNA sequence: TGTGCCAGCAGCCCCGGCGGGGGAAGCACAGATACGCAGTATTTT. This codes for CASSPGGGSTDTQYF.

This clonotype was observed a few times. The chain combines TRBV29-1 with TRBJ2-7; 8 bases are shared with TRBD1. V was pared by 7 bases and J by 3 bases, with 11 bases of the junction left unmatched. Germline assignment: CDR1 SQVTM and CDR2 ANQGSEA. This CDR3 contains 14 residues. CDR3 sequence (DNA): TGCAGCGCACGTCCGGCAGGGGGCAGCTACGAGCAGTACTTC. The encoded protein is CSARPAGGSYEQYF.